This TCR beta chain was recovered during a study of blood T cell repertoires in COVID-19 (TCRdb year 2020). Looking at the study overall: Samples from collaborators originated in the United States, Italy and Spain and spanned both the acute and convalescent phases of COVID-19. The samples were drawn from the first 160 participants of the ongoing ImmuneRACE study and from 1,254 subjects provided by 6 global collaborators. The repertoires were released in a freely available public database intended as a resource for research on the immune response to SARS-CoV-2. The prospective study material was composed of cDNA or gDNA derived from T cells, B-cell-depleted T cells, or PBMCs. Where available, HLA class I and class II types were obtained from metadata supplied by the sample provider rather than from assay-based typing. Deeply sampled blood TCRbeta repertoires from subjects exposed to, actively infected with, or recovered from COVID-19 were included in the dataset. The sample metadata nearly always contained a de-identified subject ID, COVID-19 status, age in years and sex.

From V the trimming removes 7 bases and from J it removes 4 bases, while the gene matches leave 14 bases of the junction unaccounted for. Per the germline V gene, SGHAT is the CDR1 and FQNNGV is the CDR2. Including the terminal cysteine and phenylalanine, the CDR3 comprises 16 residues. Just CDR3 DNA is preserved here, 48 bases in frame from base 1. In regard to this clone: This clone's antigen is unknown. The input lacks base qualities; no much larger clone sits a single base away.

Overall study outcomes, separate from this receptor: The quantity of clinical and demographic metadata differed by source and by participant and was supplied without curation.

The immunoSEQ Assay, a bias-controlled multiplex PCR, was used to amplify TCRbeta CDR3 regions from genomic DNA. The study's processing was this. The number of nucleated cells in each sample was estimated from the amplification of reference gene primers within the assay. Sequence reads were collapsed and filtered to measure the absolute abundance of every unique TCRbeta CDR3 rearrangement. For each sample, productive Simpson clonality was calculated by taking the square root of Simpson's diversity index across productive rearrangements. The table was pulled from immuneACCESS by TCRdb, which kept in-frame rearrangements only. Such tables lose some clones; where checked, under half of the loss comes from unresolved V genes, and the rest has no known cause. The V and J calls and clone size come from that table; D and trimming were worked out from the DNA. Across this sample there are some 360,000 clones, with about 89% seen only once. The ten biggest clones cover 2.3% of the sample.

One collaborating source in Seattle enrolled patients while the patients were actively infected and followed the patients over time throughout the course of disease. Whole blood was collected in K2EDTA tubes by collaborating institutions according to the institutions' own protocols. Collaborator samples were shipped for TCRbeta analysis as frozen whole blood, isolated PBMCs, or DNA extracted from either sample type. Sequencing was performed on peripheral blood. The TCR comes from a woman aged 60 to 75 with COVID-19, enrolled during active disease. This chain is built from TRBV11-2 and TRBJ1-1, with 8 bases aligning to TRBD1. The DNA sequence is TGTGCCAGCACCGGGCCCCAGGGGGCGCAGGGCACTGAAGCTTTCTTT. This codes for CASTGPQGAQGTEAFF.